This T cell receptor (beta chain) was recovered during a study of glioma-infiltrating T cells. Overall study context: Presurgical dexamethasone in glioma patients lasted six or fewer days. Target coverage was roughly 4.5- to 10-fold for about 1 million blood T cells. Whole-study results and caveats: Patients with low tissue-blood divergence carried a signature set of shared blood CDR3 motifs.

The CDR3 covers 14 residues. Germline trimming cut 6 bases from V and 7 bases from J; bases unmatched to any gene: 9. Per germline, CDR1 MNHNS and CDR2 SASEGT. This clonotype was counted ten times or more. Its target is not known. Amplification of TCR alpha and beta CDR3 regions from RNA used iRepertoire nested multiplex PCR. MiXCR, run by TCRdb on the multiplex PCR reads, gives a single entry per CDR3 protein. The sample carries 300,000 to 450,000 distinct CDR3 sequences, roughly two fifths recorded once. Sequencing was performed on glioma tissue, nonneoplastic brain tissue, or PBMCs (not recorded which). This TCR was sampled from a human donor with low-grade glioma or glioblastoma, undergoing nonglioma brain surgery, or in good health (not recorded which). The V and J genes are TRBV6-1 and TRBJ1-5, with 7 bases lining up with TRBD1. In nucleotides, the CDR3 is TGTGCCAGCAGGGCAGGGGGACATGGGCAGCCCCAGCATTTT. This gives the protein CASRAGGHGQPQHF.